This T cell receptor beta chain was obtained from a study of cytomegalovirus exposure and HLA in healthy donors. Findings and caveats of the study: Later analysis indicated greater clonal expansion among HLA-associated TCR beta chains than among equally common other chains.

As concerns this clone: Its antigen is unknown.

PCR involved 60 Vbeta and 13 Jbeta primers. TCRdb's table, derived via immunoSEQ multiplex PCR, lists solely in-frame clones and lacks some. The table has 130,000 to 150,000 clones, roughly 70% seen once. Material: PBMCs. This sequence originates from a man aged 18 to 29 in good health and CMV-seropositive.

CDR3 region: CASGTGYGYTF. The CDR3 region has the DNA TGTGCCAGCGGGACAGGGTATGGCTACACCTTC. This sequence joins TRBV2 and TRBJ1-2; 9 nucleotides agree with TRBD1. The CDR3 totals 11 residues. Unmatched junction bases numbered 0, after V lost 8 bases and J lost 5 bases. Looked up from germline, CDR1 is SNHLY and CDR2 is FYNNEI.